This is a list of T cell receptor beta chains from one sample in a study of control samples from healthy donors and cancer patients. Data came from immunoSEQ multiplex PCR; TCRdb stores just in-frame clones and leaves some out. The sample yields around 76,000 clones, around 86% seen once. Sequencing was performed on PBMCs. These receptor sequences come from a woman aged 50 to 65 with colorectal cancer. The CDR3 runs from the conserved cysteine through the conserved F or W. Fields, in order: J gene, D gene, V gene, clone size, CDR3 protein, CDR3 DNA. A D gene is named only where the DNA matches it firmly. The size entry is marked missing in some rows and otherwise reads once, few, many or a size class.

>TRBJ1-6|NA|TRBV7-9|NA
CASSPEQAWNSPLHF
TGTGCCAGCAGCCCTGAGCAAGCGTGGAATTCACCCCTCCACTTT
>TRBJ1-2|NA|TRBV29-1|NA
CSVEDRGTYGYTF
TGCAGCGTTGAAGATCGGGGAACATATGGCTACACCTTC
>TRBJ2-2|NA|TRBV2|NA
CASSEAGQDTGELFF
TGTGCCAGCAGTGAGGCGGGGCAAGACACCGGGGAGCTGTTTTTT
>TRBJ2-5|TRBD2|TRBV6-5|NA
CASIKAGGDGTQYF
TGTGCCAGCATAAAAGCGGGGGGCGACGGGACCCAGTACTTC
>TRBJ1-2|NA|TRBV13|NA
CASSPQGYGYTF
TGTGCCAGCAGCCCTCAGGGTTATGGCTACACCTTC
>TRBJ2-2|TRBD2|TRBV9|NA
CASSTTSGGQWNTGELFF
TGTGCCAGCAGTACGACTAGCGGGGGGCAATGGAACACCGGGGAGCTGTTTTTT
>TRBJ1-3|NA|TRBV5-1|NA
CASSLGGDTRSGNTIYF
TGCGCCAGCAGCTTGGGGGGGGACACCCGCTCTGGAAACACCATATATTTT
>TRBJ1-5|NA|TRBV19|NA
CASSSQVGGIKPQHF
TGTGCCAGTAGTTCACAGGTAGGGGGAATCAAGCCCCAGCATTTT
>TRBJ1-5|TRBD1|TRBV30|NA
CAWSVFGTGNQPQHF
TGTGCCTGGAGTGTATTTGGGACAGGGAATCAGCCCCAGCATTTT
>TRBJ1-1|NA|TRBV5-1|NA
CASSLTAGSNTEAFF
TGCGCCAGCAGCCTCACAGCAGGTTCCAACACTGAAGCTTTCTTT
>TRBJ1-5|TRBD1|TRBV11-1|NA
CASSPDRGQPQHF
TGTGCCAGCAGCCCCGACAGGGGCCAGCCCCAGCATTTT
>TRBJ1-1|NA|TRBV28|NA
CASLGQQRNTEAFF
TGTGCCAGCCTTGGACAACAACGGAACACTGAAGCTTTCTTT
>TRBJ2-3|TRBD1|TRBV28|NA
CASSPLGQALGSTDTQYF
TGTGCCAGCAGTCCGTTAGGACAGGCCTTGGGTAGCACAGATACGCAGTATTTT
>TRBJ1-1|NA|TRBV30|NA
CAWSGRGVTEAFF
TGTGCCTGGAGTGGCAGGGGAGTCACTGAAGCTTTCTTT
>TRBJ1-1|NA|TRBV19|NA
CASSIYDRNTEAFF
TGTGCCAGTAGTATATATGACAGGAACACTGAAGCTTTCTTT
>TRBJ2-5|NA|TRBV5-1|NA
CASRAVGSQETQYF
TGCGCCAGCAGAGCCGTGGGTTCACAAGAGACCCAGTACTTC
>TRBJ1-4|TRBD1|TRBV14|NA
CASTQEEGGGYDRDNEKLFF
TGTGCCAGCACCCAAGAAGAAGGGGGGGGATATGACAGGGATAATGAAAAACTGTTTTTT
>TRBJ1-2|NA|TRBV6-2/TRBV6-3|NA
CASSYPAFYGYTF
TGTGCCAGCAGTTACCCAGCCTTCTATGGCTACACCTTC
>TRBJ2-1|NA|TRBV11-2|NA
CASSRVQPTCNEQFF
TGTGCCAGCAGCCGAGTCCAGCCGACCTGTAATGAGCAGTTCTTC
>TRBJ2-1|NA|TRBV3-1/TRBV3-2|few
CASSLENSPNEQFF
TGTGCCAGCAGCCTCGAGAACAGTCCCAATGAGCAGTTCTTC
>TRBJ2-6|NA|TRBV7-9|NA
CASSYGTYSGANVLTF
TGTGCCAGCAGCTACGGGACTTACTCTGGGGCCAACGTCCTGACTTTC
>TRBJ2-3|TRBD2|TRBV6-5|NA
CASSGAGGPDTQYF
TGTGCCAGCAGCGGAGCGGGGGGGCCAGATACGCAGTATTTT
>TRBJ1-5|NA|TRBV3-1/TRBV3-2|NA
CASSQEAGRNQPQHF
TGTGCCAGCAGCCAAGAAGCAGGCAGAAATCAGCCCCAGCATTTT
>TRBJ1-1|NA|TRBV3-1/TRBV3-2|once
CASSYVGNTEAFF
TGTGCCAGCTCGTACGTGGGGAACACTGAAGCTTTCTTT
>TRBJ2-1|NA|TRBV19|NA
CASSGGSRREQFF
TGTGCCAGTAGTGGCGGTTCGCGAAGGGAGCAGTTCTTC
>TRBJ2-2|TRBD1|TRBV6-6|NA
CASSPRTGGDANTGELFF
TGTGCCAGCAGTCCACGGACAGGGGGGGACGCGAACACCGGGGAGCTGTTTTTT
>TRBJ2-5|NA|TRBV6-1|NA
CASSSAGRDKTQYF
TGTGCCAGCAGTTCCGCGGGGAGGGACAAGACCCAGTACTTC
>TRBJ1-3|NA|TRBV19|NA
CASSPRPGPGNTIYF
TGTGCCAGTAGTCCCCGCCCGGGACCTGGAAACACCATATATTTT
>TRBJ1-6|NA|TRBV5-6|NA
CASSLKGGSYNSPLHF
TGTGCCAGCAGCTTAAAGGGGGGATCCTATAATTCACCCCTCCACTTT
>TRBJ1-1|TRBD1|TRBV30|NA
CAWSVRDRDTEAFF
TGTGCCTGGAGTGTACGGGACAGGGACACTGAAGCTTTCTTT
>TRBJ1-4|NA|TRBV9|NA
CASSPDRNEKLFF
TGTGCCAGCAGCCCGGACCGAAATGAAAAACTGTTTTTT
>TRBJ1-1|NA|TRBV19|NA
CASSYNDPGTEAFF
TGTGCCAGTAGCTATAACGACCCCGGCACTGAAGCTTTCTTT
>TRBJ1-2|NA|TRBV6-5|NA
CASSYGSSYGYTF
TGTGCCAGCAGTTACGGCAGTTCCTATGGCTACACCTTC
>TRBJ2-3|TRBD2|TRBV29-1|NA
CSVTSGTSTDTQYF
TGCAGCGTGACTAGCGGAACTAGCACAGATACGCAGTATTTT
>TRBJ1-4|NA|TRBV18|once
CASSPRDGPNEKLFF
TGTGCCAGCTCACCAAGGGACGGTCCTAATGAAAAACTGTTTTTT
>TRBJ2-4|TRBD1|TRBV18|once
CASSLIGTGNPLAKNIQYF
TGTGCCAGCTCACTAATCGGGACAGGAAATCCCCTAGCCAAAAACATTCAGTACTTC
>TRBJ2-5|TRBD2|TRBV5-1|NA
CASSSPSGVETQYF
TGCGCCAGCAGCTCGCCTAGCGGGGTGGAGACCCAGTACTTC
>TRBJ1-5|TRBD1|TRBV19|NA
CASKTGTGGQPQHF
TGTGCCAGTAAGACAGGGACAGGCGGTCAGCCCCAGCATTTT
>TRBJ2-5|NA|TRBV5-6|NA
CASSPAGHLQETQYF
TGTGCCAGCAGCCCCGCGGGACACTTACAAGAGACCCAGTACTTC
>TRBJ2-5|NA|TRBV27|NA
CASSLGRGRPQETQYF
TGTGCCAGCAGTTTAGGGAGGGGGCGACCGCAAGAGACCCAGTACTTC
>TRBJ1-6|NA|TRBV2|NA
CASTSGGRVSPLHF
TGTGCCAGCACCTCGGGGGGGCGGGTTTCACCCCTCCACTTT
>TRBJ1-2|TRBD1|TRBV6-5|once
CASSYKGTGGGLGYTF
TGTGCCAGCAGTTATAAGGGGACAGGGGGCGGTTTAGGCTACACCTTC
>TRBJ1-4|NA|TRBV18|NA
CASSPNTGPSFNEKLFF
TGTGCCAGCTCACCAAATACAGGTCCCAGCTTTAATGAAAAACTGTTTTTT
>TRBJ2-4|NA|TRBV7-9|NA
CASSLDSFDIQYF
TGTGCCAGCAGCCTCGACTCTTTTGACATTCAGTACTTC
>TRBJ1-1|NA|TRBV6-2/TRBV6-3|NA
CASSYRQGRPGTEAFF
TGTGCCAGCAGTTATCGGCAGGGAAGGCCGGGCACTGAAGCTTTCTTT
>TRBJ1-6|NA|TRBV7-2|NA
CASSIATPGQYNSPLHF
TGTGCCAGCAGCATAGCAACCCCAGGACAATATAATTCACCCCTCCACTTT
>TRBJ1-1|NA|TRBV5-1|NA
CASSSFTSGPPQAFF
TGCGCCAGCAGCTCGTTCACTAGCGGGCCCCCACAAGCTTTCTTT
>TRBJ2-2|NA|TRBV11-3|NA
CASSRQSGELFF
TGTGCCAGCAGCCGACAATCCGGGGAGCTGTTTTTT
>TRBJ1-1|TRBD1|TRBV7-9|NA
CASSLKGQGDGNTEAFF
TGTGCCAGCAGCTTAAAAGGACAGGGAGATGGGAACACTGAAGCTTTCTTT
>TRBJ1-1|NA|TRBV5-1|once
CASTLQENTEAFF
TGCGCCAGCACCCTTCAAGAGAACACTGAAGCTTTCTTT